This entry features one TCR beta chain sequence. Its target is not known. The same CDR3 also results from other DNA sequences found in this sample. This table comes from immunoSEQ multiplex PCR, and its TCRdb copy is limited to in-frame clones, with some not included. The sample shows roughly 53,000 clones, about 93% of them seen only once. This sample is drawn from a study of OX40 agonist ivuxolimab in advanced cancers. Regarding the study as a whole: Low normalized T-cell clonal expansion was additionally recorded for some nonresponders.

The germline gives CDR1 MNHEY, CDR2 SMNVEV (reference sequence). V trimming: 6 bases; J trimming: 5 bases; junction bases outside the gene matches: 4. The CDR3 is made up of 15 amino acids. J is TRBJ2-1 and V is TRBV27, with TRBD2 matching over 13 bases. This TCR came from an adult with an advanced solid tumor such as melanoma, head and neck, liver or kidney cancer. Sample: CD4+ or CD8+ T cells sorted from blood, taken in a trial of the OX40 agonist ivuxolimab. CDR3 in amino acids: CASSPGTSGNNEQFF. In nucleotides, the CDR3 is TGTGCCAGCAGCCCGGGGACTAGCGGGAACAATGAGCAGTTCTTC.